This TCR beta chain was profiled in a study of shared clonotypes between healthy human individuals (dated by TCRdb to the early 2020s). Notes on the research overall: Two women and three men aged 18 to 49 years were included in the cohort. To estimate repertoire size and how much clonotypes are shared between individuals, the study performed deep sequencing of blood TCR repertoires from 4 to 6 healthy adults. Libraries were prepared and TCR repertoires were sequenced by different laboratories using diverse techniques, in order to increase sequencing depth and limit assay-specific biases. For each donor, CD4 naive and CD4 memory were each run on three plates, CD8 naive on two plates, and CD8 memory on one plate. Each donor's leukapheresis produced roughly between roughly 0.9 and 8.9 billion PBMCs. The investigation overall reported the following: Rarefaction of sorted-subset datasets indicated incomplete sequencing despite the large sequencing depth. Pairwise subsampling indicated that sequencing depth was expected to affect the degree of clonotype sharing among donors. Clonotypes shared by all four sorted-subset donors showed higher generation probabilities than non-shared clonotypes. Sharing across four donors was observed for 5% to 6.5% of naive CD4, around 3.5% of naive CD8, 2.3% of memory CD4, and around 0.44% of memory CD8 clonotypes. Because the study included only a small number of donors, the genetic and exposure-history diversity represented was limited. Naive subsets generally had larger estimated clonotype richness than memory subsets. Sampling was limited to blood, and TCR repertoires in tissue likely differ from TCR repertoires in blood.

Using the deep immunoSEQ assay, multiplex PCR amplified TCR CDR3 regions from genomic DNA. Extracted genomic DNA from each cell subset was spread evenly across all wells of several immunoSEQ 96-well plates, with each plate serving as a replicate. For sorted subsets, approximately 210 ng of genomic DNA, equivalent to some 33,000 T cell genomes, went into each replicate PCR. The purified libraries were quantified using a Qubit 3.0 fluorometer, sized with a Bioanalyzer 2100, and then quantified again using the KAPA Library Quantification kit. A separate single-read 150-cycle Illumina NextSeq 550 flow cell was used to sequence each immunoSEQ 96-well plate. Regarding the original processing steps: The immunoSEQ output contained only junctional sequences without quality scores, so filtering could not match that applied to full-length reads. Sequences were annotated with PyIR, a Python wrapper for IgBLAST v1.9, and V/J genes and CDR3 were assigned using IMGT germline references. Reads with weak V/J assignments (E-value above 1e-6), missing CDR3, stop codons, out-of-frame junctions, or ambiguous translated residues were removed. V3J clonotypes were defined by identical inferred V gene, J gene, and CDR3 amino acid sequence. The percentage overlap between two repertoires was calculated by dividing the number of shared unique clonotypes by the size of the smaller repertoire. Richness of each repertoire was evaluated using RTK rarefaction, the Chao1 estimator, and Recon v2.1 estimates of unobserved clonotypes. Generation probabilities were computed with OLGA for all TCRbeta clonotypes obtained by the gDNA method from a handful of donors. The clones in this table, taken by TCRdb from immuneACCESS, are in-frame only. Not every clone is retained; where verified, under half of the shortfall comes from an unresolved V gene, and the cause of the rest is unknown. D and trimming come from the DNA, and the V and J calls and clone size come from that table. The sample yields some 200,000 clones; 65% were counted once. The ten top clones hold 11% of the sample.

Worth noting for this clone: The antigen it binds to is not known. There are no base qualities to consult, and no much larger clone falls within one base.

Looking up the germline V gene (reference sequence) yields CDR1 SGHNT and CDR2 YYREEE. From cysteine to phenylalanine, the CDR3 is 16 amino acids long. This entry keeps only the CDR3 DNA: 48 bases, framed from base 1. V gives up 4 bases and J gives up 3 bases, and the segment between their germline ends measures 20 bases. The donors were healthy, HIV-negative adults with no recently reported acute infections or vaccinations. Every donor was a Caucasian adult living in Nashville, Tennessee, USA. Magnetic negative selection was used to enrich CD4+ T cells, after which naive cells were positively selected on CD45RA and the negative fraction became the memory subset. Blood was obtained by leukapheresis, after which PBMCs were separated by Ficoll-Histopaque density gradient centrifugation and cryopreserved in liquid nitrogen vapor phase. Purity and quantity of every magnetically sorted T cell population were checked by analytical flow cytometry. From each sorted fraction, genomic DNA was isolated and quantified by UV absorbance on a Nanodrop 2000c.

Here the chain combines TRBV5-4 and TRBJ2-7; the D segment could be TRBD1, given 5 matching bases. Sequenced input: memory CD4+ T cells sorted from blood. The cell subset or site label for this specimen denotes: CD45RA-negative fraction. This receptor was obtained from a man aged 30-40 years in good health. In nucleotide form, the sequence is TGTGCCAGCAGCCGGCCCGCTTCGACAGAACTCTACGAGCAGTACTTC. Translated, this gives CASSRPASTELYEQYF.